This T cell receptor (beta chain) derives from a study of radiotherapy plus CTLA-4 blockade in lung cancer. Study-wide background: Disease control was seen in roughly 30% of patients, objective responses in about 18%.

Some clones are missing from TCRdb's copy, which holds only in-frame ones; the method was immunoSEQ multiplex PCR. The table includes tens of thousands of clones, roughly 80% detected once. CDR3 size: 15 residues. The V end lost 3 bases, the J end lost 3 bases, and 14 bases lay between the germline ends. Germline values: CDR1 SEHNR, CDR2 FQNEAQ (reference sequence). Study-wide results and caveats: Tumor-derived TCR clones expanded in blood after radiotherapy plus ipilimumab. The best prediction of response reportedly came from early blood T cell clone dynamics, with interferon-beta.

Note on this clone: Antigen: not known.

The chain uses TRBV7-9 and TRBJ1-2; weak D call: TRBD1 (6 bases). This TCR came from a human donor with non-small cell lung cancer who had stable disease on radiotherapy plus ipilimumab. The sample consisted of peripheral blood, taken from a patient treated with radiotherapy plus ipilimumab. The CDR3 reads CASSFTGKRDYGYTF. The CDR3 bases are TGTGCCAGCAGCTTCACAGGGAAAAGGGACTATGGCTACACCTTC.